What follows are 30 T cell receptor beta chains derived from one specimen sequenced in a study. Each CDR3 protein gets one entry after TCRdb re-called the 5' RACE reads with MiXCR. The table includes some 11,000 distinct CDR3 sequences, over 25% detected once. The sorted Tregs were CD4+CD25+CD127-/low cells. The sequenced sample consisted of Tregs sorted from a lymph node. The origin of the receptors is a female donor with breast cancer.

This clonotype was detected only a few times. The chain couples TRBV5-1 to TRBJ2-7; possible D gene TRBD2, 6 bases. The CDR3 consists of 15 residues. Trimming removed 4 bases from V and 1 base from J, with 15 bases in between. Germline V gene lookup returns CDR1 SGHRS and CDR2 YFSETQ. The CDR3 loop reads CASSPGGIGSYEQYF. Written as DNA, the CDR3 is TGCGCCAGCAGCCCCGGGGGAATTGGTTCCTACGAGCAGTACTTC. The full variable domain, in which reference TRBV5-1 and TRBJ2-7 provide the parts outside the CDR3, is KAGVTQTPRYLIKTRGQQVTLSCSPISGHRSVSWYQQTPGQGLQFLFEYFSETQRNKGNFPGRFSGRQFSNSRSEMNVSTLELGDSALYLCASSPGGIGSYEQYFGPGTRLTVT.

In its sample, this clonotype is medium-sized. The chain uses TRBV12-3 or TRBV12-4 and TRBJ1-5, with D perhaps TRBD1 (5 bases). This CDR3 contains 17 residues. Trimming cost V 1 base and J 4 bases, with 17 bases left between them. CDR3 protein: CASSLVVGPRGNQPQHF. DNA of the CDR3: TGTGCCAGCAGTTTAGTAGTGGGGCCGAGAGGGAATCAGCCCCAGCATTTT.

As to this clonotype: Given a much more abundant clone one base away, this may be a read error. The chain joins TRBV9 to TRBJ2-7; weak D call: TRBD1 (6 bases). This CDR3 region has 15 residues. V was pared by 3 bases and J by 0 bases, with 13 bases between. In germline, CDR1 is SGDLS, CDR2 YYNGEE. The CDR3 loop reads CASSARHRVSYEQYF. CDR3 sequence (DNA): TGTGCCAGCAGCGCTCGGCACAGGGTCTCCTACGAGCAGTACTTC.

By share of the sample, this clonotype is medium-sized. The chain is built from TRBV7-9 and TRBJ1-1; tentative D call: TRBD1 (6 bases). The germline V and J ends were trimmed by 8 bases and 0 bases, with 13 bases remaining between them. The CDR3 loop spans 14 amino acids. CDR1 SEHNR and CDR2 FQNEAQ come from the germline V gene (reference sequence). CDR3 protein: CASRATGLNTEAFF. DNA for the CDR3: TGTGCCAGCCGCGCGACAGGATTGAACACTGAAGCTTTCTTT.

This clonotype occurred once. Possible read error: a much larger clone is one base away. The V and J genes are TRBV11-2 and TRBJ2-1, with 16 nucleotides matching TRBD2. The CDR3 contains 17 residues. Looked up from germline, CDR1 is SGHAT and CDR2 is FQNNGV. The trim removed 1 base at V and 5 bases at J, leaving 2 bases unmatched. Here the CDR3 reads CASSLGGLAGGHNEQFF. The DNA of the CDR3 is TGTGCCAGCAGCTTAGGGGGACTAGCGGGAGGGCACAATGAGCAGTTCTTC.

This clonotype was recorded a few times. A much larger clone lies a single base off, so this may be a read error. The chain carries TRBV11-2 and TRBJ2-1; D unresolved. Germline CDR1 SGHAT, CDR2 FQNNGV. The CDR3 extends over 15 amino acids. V dropped 8 bases and J dropped 5 bases, with 19 bases sitting between them. The CDR3 nucleotides are TGTGCCAGCCCCCCCCCGGGTCAGGCAAACAATGAGCAGTTCTTC. Its translation is CASPPPGQANNEQFF.

This clonotype has a count of ten or more. This sequence joins TRBV6-5 and TRBJ1-1; perhaps TRBD1 as D (5 bases). The V gene lost 0 bases and the J gene lost 4 bases, with 12 bases spanning the gap. The CDR3 contains 15 residues. Germline assignment: CDR1 MNHEY and CDR2 SVGAGI. The CDR3 nucleotides read TGTGCCAGCAGTTACTCGTATAGGGGTAGCACTGAAGCTTTCTTT. The encoded protein is CASSYSYRGSTEAFF.

As regards this clonotype: A much larger clonotype is one base distant, so this may be a read error. The rearrangement links TRBV9 to TRBJ2-1; 11 bases are shared with TRBD2. The CDR3 runs to 15 residues. Germline loops: CDR1 SGDLS, CDR2 YYNGEE. The CDR3 DNA follows: TGTGCCGGCAGCGTAATAGCGGGAGGGTACAATGAGCGGTTCTTC. Protein sequence: CAGSVIAGGYNERFF.

This clonotype was picked up a small number of times. V is TRBV5-1 and J is TRBJ2-3, with 14 nucleotides matching TRBD2. The CDR3 covers 21 residues. J lost 8 bases, V lost 0 bases, and 20 bases had no gene match. The V gene's germline CDR1 is SGHRS and CDR2 YFSETQ. This CDR3 reads CASSLAGGLAGVPSRRGTQYF. The DNA for the CDR3 is TGCGCCAGCAGCTTGGCGGGGGGACTAGCGGGAGTACCTTCTCGTCGCGGTACGCAGTATTTT. The complete variable domain, with remaining parts taken from reference TRBV5-1 and TRBJ2-3, reads KAGVTQTPRYLIKTRGQQVTLSCSPISGHRSVSWYQQTPGQGLQFLFEYFSETQRNKGNFPGRFSGRQFSNSRSEMNVSTLELGDSALYLCASSLAGGLAGVPSRRGTQYFGPGTRLTVL.

This CDR3 is CASSQDWGLHGAEQFF. The CDR3 DNA follows: TGTGCCAGCAGCCAAGATTGGGGCCTACATGGCGCTGAGCAGTTCTTC. V and J are TRBV3-1 and TRBJ2-1, with a possible D match to TRBD1 (5 bases). The CDR3 has 16 amino acids. V gave up 0 bases and J gave up 9 bases, with 18 bases separating them. Per germline, CDR1 LGHDT and CDR2 YNNKEL (reference sequence).

Comments on this clonotype: A much larger clone lies a single base off, so this may be a read error. V usage is TRBV15 and J usage is TRBJ1-2; possibly TRBD1 for D (5 bases). Germline CDR1 reads LNHNV; CDR2 reads YYDKDF (reference sequence). V was cut by 0 bases and J by 12 bases, with 14 bases left in between. The CDR3 length is 13 residues. The CDR3 DNA reads as TGTGCCACCAGCAGAGATAGCGGGGCCGGCCACACCTTC. Protein product: CATSRDSGAGHTF. The full variable domain, completed using reference TRBV15 and TRBJ1-2, is DAMVIQNPRYQVTQFGKPVTLSCSQTLNHNVMYWYQQKSSQAPKLLFHYYDKDFNNEADTPDNFQSRRPNTSFCFLDIRSPGLGDTAMYLCATSRDSGAGHTFGSGTRLTVV.

This clonotype was seen a few times. The rearrangement links TRBV9 to TRBJ2-1; D may be TRBD1 (5 bases). The V and J ends lost 0 bases and 4 bases respectively, with 8 bases between them. Germline CDR1 reads SGDLS; CDR2 reads YYNGEE. The CDR3 contains 14 residues. CDR3 sequence reads: CASSVVAGYNEQFF. In DNA, the CDR3 is TGTGCCAGCAGCGTAGTAGCAGGGTACAATGAGCAGTTCTTC.

V and J are TRBV12-3 or TRBV12-4 and TRBJ1-5, with D hard to call. The ends were cut back, 3 bases at V and 0 bases at J, with 12 bases in the middle. This CDR3 contains 16 residues. The CDR3 bases are TGTGCCAGCAGTTTTGGTAGTCTTTATAGCAATCAGCCCCAGCATTTT. This sequence encodes CASSFGSLYSNQPQHF.

By its share, this clonotype is medium-sized (0.01 to 0.1%). The CDR3 is CASSYSGRLEAFF. For the CDR3, the DNA is TGTGCCAGCAGTTACTCGGGGCGTCTTGAAGCTTTCTTT. V is TRBV6-5 and J is TRBJ1-1, with a tentative D call TRBD1 (5 bases). The CDR3 contains 13 residues. In germline, CDR1 is MNHEY, CDR2 SVGAGI. Trimming pared 0 bases from V and 7 bases from J, leaving 9 bases between.

This clonotype is labeled medium-sized. The chain recombines TRBV5-6 with TRBJ2-1; unclear D gene. This CDR3 is built from 14 residues. The germline gives CDR1 SGHDT, CDR2 YYEEEE. V was trimmed by 0 bases and J by 4 bases, leaving 8 bases between them. The DNA of the CDR3 is TGTGCCAGCAGCTTGGTGTCAGCTTACAATGAGCAGTTCTTC. Amino acid sequence: CASSLVSAYNEQFF.

This clonotype ranks as medium-sized. The V and J genes are TRBV7-3 and TRBJ2-3; 7 bases line up with TRBD2. Germline-derived CDR1 and CDR2 are SGHTA and FQGTGA. After removal of 0 bases from V and 6 bases from J, the junction contained 6 bases not matched to a gene. CDR3 length: 15 amino acids. The CDR3 spells CASSLTAGRADTQYF. CDR3 in DNA: TGTGCCAGCAGCTTAACCGCGGGGAGGGCCGATACGCAGTATTTT.

This clonotype showed up just once. The chain recombines TRBV5-5 with TRBJ2-4; TRBD1 aligns across 9 bases. Germline CDR1 and CDR2: SGHKS and YYEKEE (reference sequence). The length of the CDR3 is 19 residues. V lost 2 bases to trimming and J lost 1 base; unmatched junction nucleotides: 13. The CDR3: CASSFWGQGGGAAKNIQYF. In DNA, the CDR3 is TGTGCCAGCAGCTTTTGGGGACAGGGAGGGGGCGCGGCCAAAAACATTCAGTACTTC.

This clonotype turned up a few times. The chain carries TRBV11-2 and TRBJ1-6; D may be TRBD1 (5 bases). Trimming pared 5 bases from V and 14 bases from J, leaving 19 bases between. CDR1 and CDR2 from the germline V gene are SGHAT and FQNNGV. This CDR3 region has 14 residues. The CDR3 DNA follows: TGTGCCAGCAGCATTGGGGGGGGGAGCCCCACCCTCCACTTT. It encodes CASSIGGGSPTLHF. Full variable domain (rest looked up from reference TRBV11-2 and TRBJ1-6): EAGVAQSPRYKIIEKRQSVAFWCNPISGHATLYWYQQILGQGPKLLIQFQNNGVVDDSQLPKDRFSAERLKGVDSTLKIQPAKLEDSAVYLCASSIGGGSPTLHFGNGTRLTVT.

As concerns this clonotype: One junction end disagrees with the germline gene, perhaps due to a read error. The DNA for the CDR3 is TGTGCCTGCAGTTACAGAGTAAGCCTCTACAATGAGCAGTTCTTC. Its protein product is CACSYRVSLYNEQFF. The chain uses TRBV6-5 and TRBJ2-1; D remains unclear. This CDR3 region has 15 residues. CDR1 is MNHEY, CDR2 SVGAGI, per germline.

This chain joins TRBV4-1 and TRBJ2-1; possibly TRBD1 or TRBD2 for D (6 bases each). The CDR3 totals 16 residues. Germline CDR1 is MGHRA and CDR2 is YSYEKL. Trimming removed 3 bases at V and 2 bases at J, with 14 bases between. The CDR3, as DNA: TGCGCCAGCAGCCACCTAGGGGGAGGAGCCTACAATGAGCAGTTCTTC. Its translation: CASSHLGGGAYNEQFF.

As regards this clonotype: Here the CDR3 omits its conserved ending phenylalanine or tryptophan, so a read error is the likely source. The CDR3 bases are TGCGCCAGCAGCCCGGGAGGGCGAGGAGAGACCCAGTACCTC. Protein: CASSPGGRGETQYL. V gene TRBV7-3 combines with J gene TRBJ2-5; TRBD2 agrees at 8 bases. The CDR3 extends over 14 amino acids. Germline CDR1 SGHTA, CDR2 FQGTGA.

The table lists this clonotype with a few counts. The junction shows a germline mismatch at one end, possibly a read error. V and J are TRBV5-1 and TRBJ2-1, with a possible D match to TRBD2 (5 bases). Germline loops: CDR1 SGHRS, CDR2 YFSETQ. This CDR3 has 14 residues. The CDR3 spells CASSFGPPGVEQLF. CDR3 sequence (DNA): TGCGCCAGCAGCTTCGGCCCTCCCGGGGTTGAGCAGCTCTTC.

In this sample, this clonotype turned up many times. CDR3 sequence reads: CASSLSGSKETQYF. DNA for the CDR3: TGTGCCAGCAGCTTGAGCGGGAGCAAAGAGACCCAGTACTTC. This sequence joins TRBV9 and TRBJ2-5, with TRBD2 matching over 8 bases. The CDR3 has 14 residues. Trimming cost V 4 bases and J 3 bases; bases outside gene matches: 5. Germline V gene sequence: CDR1 SGDLS, CDR2 YYNGEE.

This chain uses TRBV5-5 with TRBJ2-7, with D perhaps matching TRBD1 (6 bases). The CDR3 spans 16 residues. In germline, CDR1 is SGHKS, CDR2 YYEKEE (reference sequence). Trimming took off 2 bases at V and 1 base at J, with 16 bases between the two ends. CDR3 DNA: TGTGCCAGCAGCTTCTGGGGGCAGGGCGGTTCCTACGAGCAGTACTTC. It specifies CASSFWGQGGSYEQYF.

Details on this clonotype: A read error is likely, as this CDR3 ends without the conserved phenylalanine or tryptophan. This chain links TRBV6-5 with TRBJ1-6; a weak D match, TRBD1 (6 bases). V dropped 2 bases and J dropped 6 bases, with 11 bases sitting between them. The CDR3 runs 15 residues. From germline, CDR1 is MNHEY and CDR2 SVGAGI. The DNA for the CDR3 is TGTGCCAGCAGTTACGCAGGACAGAGTAATTCACCCCTCCACGTT. It is translated as CASSYAGQSNSPLHV.

This clonotype has only a few counts. Compared with germline, one end of the junction differs, possibly owing to a read error. The J gene is TRBJ1-1, the V gene TRBV12-3 or TRBV12-4, with a weak D call TRBD1 (6 bases). The CDR3 sequence is 17 residues long. CDR3 DNA sequence: TGTGCCAGCAGTTCTCTGCTGCTCTCAAGGTGGGACACTGAAGCTTCCTTT. Protein: CASSSLLLSRWDTEASF.

This clonotype is medium-sized within its sample. V usage is TRBV20-1 and J usage is TRBJ1-1; 8 positions agree with TRBD1. Germline trimming cut 0 bases from V and 3 bases from J; bases unmatched to any gene: 6. This CDR3 has 15 amino acids. Germline lookup yields CDR1 DFQATT and CDR2 SNEGSKA (reference sequence). The CDR3 nucleotides read TGCAGTGCTAGAGAGGCAGGGGGCGAATACACTGAAGCTTTCTTT. It translates to CSAREAGGEYTEAFF.

As regards this clonotype: A read error is likely, as this CDR3 ends without the conserved phenylalanine or tryptophan. V and J are TRBV20-1 and TRBJ1-1; unclear D gene. This CDR3 contains 12 residues. Germline CDR1 and CDR2: DFQATT and SNEGSKA (reference sequence). Trimming took off 3 bases at V and 1 base at J, with 6 bases between the two ends. CDR3 DNA sequence: TGCAGTGCTAGCACGTGGAACACTGAAGCTTTCCTT. As protein: CSASTWNTEAFL.

V usage is TRBV3-1 and J usage is TRBJ2-7; 9 bases are a match to TRBD2. The CDR3 length is 16 residues. V shed 1 base and J 3 bases; nucleotides not matched to a gene: 7. Germline V gene data show CDR1 as LGHDT and CDR2 as YNNKEL (reference sequence). The CDR3, as DNA: TGTGCCAGCAGCCAAGGGAGGACTAGCGCTCACTACGAGCAGTACTTC. Translated, it gives CASSQGRTSAHYEQYF.

This clonotype is deemed medium-sized (0.01 to 0.1%). The chain carries TRBV27 and TRBJ1-2; TRBD1 might be the D (5 bases). Germline V gene sequence: CDR1 MNHEY, CDR2 SMNVEV (reference sequence). The CDR3 totals 13 residues. The germline V and J ends were trimmed by 5 bases and 2 bases, with 9 bases remaining between them. The CDR3, as DNA: TGTGCCAGCAGTCCCACAGGCAACTATGGCTACACCTTC. This codes for CASSPTGNYGYTF.